The subject of this entry is one T cell receptor beta chain. The antigen remains undetermined. This entry is derived from a study of T cells in tuberculosis. Study context: The T cells targeted glucose monomycolate, a mycobacterial lipid, via CD1B. IGRA-negative adolescents, IGRA-positive adolescents with latent tuberculosis and adults with active tuberculosis formed this South African cohort. Study-wide results and caveats: Active tuberculosis alpha repertoires lay closer to GMM-specific TCRs than controls'. A GMM-specific repertoire classifier reached just under 90% accuracy, AUROC over 0.85.

The germline gives CDR1 SGHDT, CDR2 YYEEEE. This CDR3 is built from 15 residues. Germline trimming cut 2 bases from V and 4 bases from J; bases unmatched to any gene: 3. Assay used: immunoSEQ multiplex PCR; TCRdb lists only in-frame clones, some missing. In the table there are some 40,000 clones, approximately 95% of which are singletons. This sequence joins TRBV5-6 and TRBJ2-1; 10 bases match TRBD2. This TCR was sampled from a donor aged 10 to 29 with latent tuberculosis or without tuberculosis infection. The sequenced material came from PBMCs. CDR3 nucleotide sequence: TGTGCCAGCAGCTTAAATAGCGGGGGGTACAATGAGCAGTTCTTC. It yields the protein CASSLNSGGYNEQFF.